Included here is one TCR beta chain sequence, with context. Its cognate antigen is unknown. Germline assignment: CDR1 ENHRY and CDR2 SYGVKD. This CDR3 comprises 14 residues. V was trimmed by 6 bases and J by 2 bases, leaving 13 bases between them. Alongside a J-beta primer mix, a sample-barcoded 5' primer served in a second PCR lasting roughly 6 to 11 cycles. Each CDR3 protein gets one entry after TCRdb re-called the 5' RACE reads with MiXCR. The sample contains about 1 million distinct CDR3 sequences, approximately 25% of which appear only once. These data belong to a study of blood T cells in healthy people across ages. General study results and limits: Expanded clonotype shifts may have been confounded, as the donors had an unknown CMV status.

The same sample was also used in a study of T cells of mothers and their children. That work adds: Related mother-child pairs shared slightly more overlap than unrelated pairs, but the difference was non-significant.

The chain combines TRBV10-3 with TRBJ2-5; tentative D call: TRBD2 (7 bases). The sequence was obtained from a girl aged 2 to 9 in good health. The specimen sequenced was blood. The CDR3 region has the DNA TGTGCCATCAGAAGCGGGACACTACAAGAGACCCAGTACTTC. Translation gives CAIRSGTLQETQYF.